Sequencing of this T cell receptor (beta chain) was carried out in a study of shared clonotypes between healthy human individuals. Notes on the study in general: In general, naive subsets displayed greater estimated richness than memory subsets did.

Only in-frame clones appear in the TCRdb table, and some are missing; sequencing was by immunoSEQ multiplex PCR. The sample lists about 680,000 clones; under 80% were seen once. Of note for this clone: Its target is not known.

The CDR3 spans 19 residues. The rearrangement uses TRBV21-1 and TRBJ1-5; the D call of TRBD1 is as the table states it, not checked on the DNA. TRBV21-1 is reported as a pseudogene. This clonotype was sampled from a woman aged 25 to 39 in good health. Sequenced input: memory CD4+ T cells sorted from blood. This sample's subset: CD45RA-negative fraction. The CDR3 DNA reads as TGTGCCAGCAGTCGCCGGGACAGGGGGTTCAGGGGCAGCAATCAGCCCCAGCATTTT. Its protein product is CASSRRDRGFRGSNQPQHF.